These T cell receptor beta chains were read from a single sample in a study of OX40 agonist ivuxolimab in advanced cancers. Repertoires were generated with immunoSEQ multiplex PCR, while TCRdb's copy carries only in-frame clones and drops some. The profile shows tens of thousands of clones, about 88% of them singletons. The source material was CD4+ or CD8+ T cells sorted from blood, sampled in a trial of the OX40 agonist ivuxolimab. These receptor sequences come from an adult with an advanced solid tumor such as melanoma, head and neck, liver or kidney cancer. CDR3s include the opening cysteine and the closing phenylalanine or tryptophan. The D gene is left open where the match is weak. A clone size is listed for some rows: how often the clone was seen (once, few, many), or a class if it is expanded.

V gene	clone size	J gene	D gene	CDR3 protein	CDR3 DNA
TRBV10-2	NA	TRBJ2-7	NA	CASSEPWVSYEQYF	TGCGCCAGTTCCGAACCGTGGGTCTCCTACGAGCAGTACTTC
TRBV6-6	NA	TRBJ2-1	TRBD2	CAGRGLAMPEQFF	TGTGCCGGGCGGGGACTAGCGATGCCTGAGCAGTTCTTC
TRBV5-4	NA	TRBJ2-7	TRBD2	CASREASGLRSYEQYF	TGTGCCAGCAGGGAGGCTAGCGGACTCCGCTCCTACGAGCAGTACTTC
TRBV7-8	few	TRBJ2-5	NA	CASSPDGTSGGTQYF	TGTGCCAGCAGCCCCGACGGGACTTCGGGTGGGACCCAGTACTTC
TRBV5-4	NA	TRBJ2-5	NA	CASSLVGAGPAYF	TGTGCCAGCAGCTTGGTTGGCGCCGGACCAGCCTACTTC
TRBV9	NA	TRBJ2-6	TRBD2	CASSVVAAGPSGGANVLTF	TGTGCCAGCAGCGTAGTTGCAGCGGGGCCGTCGGGAGGGGCCAACGTCCTGACTTTC
TRBV5-1	once	TRBJ2-4	NA	CASSLDNKNIQYF	TGCGCCAGCAGCTTGGACAACAAAAACATTCAGTACTTC
TRBV6-5	NA	TRBJ1-5	TRBD1	CASSKGQGNQPQHF	TGTGCCAGCAGTAAGGGACAGGGGAATCAGCCCCAGCATTTT
TRBV9	NA	TRBJ2-1	TRBD2	CASSVGETSGTNNEQFF	TGTGCCAGCAGCGTAGGGGAGACTAGCGGGACCAACAATGAGCAGTTCTTC
TRBV7-2	few	TRBJ1-1	TRBD1	CASSYSGGLNTEAFF	TGTGCCAGCAGCTATTCAGGGGGATTGAACACTGAAGCTTTCTTT
TRBV7-9	NA	TRBJ1-6	NA	CASSLSSHSYNSPLHF	TGTGCCAGCAGCTTATCGAGTCACTCCTATAATTCACCCCTCCACTTT
TRBV5-4	NA	TRBJ2-7	TRBD1	CASSPTGAYEQYF	TGTGCCAGCAGCCCAACAGGGGCCTACGAGCAGTACTTC
TRBV9	NA	TRBJ1-5	NA	CASSVRRGVREYQPQHF	TGTGCCAGCAGCGTCCGTCGGGGGGTCCGGGAGTATCAGCCCCAGCATTTT
TRBV5-1	many	TRBJ1-1	NA	CASSSGVGNTEAFF	TGCGCCAGCAGCTCTGGGGTAGGTAACACTGAAGCTTTCTTT
TRBV6-1	NA	TRBJ2-7	TRBD1	CASSDTTGGHEQYF	TGTGCCAGCAGTGATACGACAGGGGGGCATGAGCAGTACTTC
TRBV6-1	NA	TRBJ1-1	NA	CASIQTGNTEAFF	TGTGCCAGCATTCAGACAGGAAACACTGAAGCTTTCTTT
TRBV5-1	once	TRBJ2-2	NA	CASSLWETTGELFF	TGCGCCAGCAGCTTGTGGGAAACAACCGGGGAGCTGTTTTTT
TRBV5-1	NA	TRBJ1-6	TRBD1	CASSLAGTDNSPLHF	TGCGCCAGCAGCTTGGCCGGGACAGATAATTCACCCCTCCACTTT
TRBV9	many	TRBJ2-7	TRBD2	CASSVGSGGPYEQYF	TGTGCCAGCAGCGTAGGGAGCGGGGGTCCCTACGAGCAGTACTTC
TRBV10-1	NA	TRBJ1-1	NA	CASRGNAEAFF	TGCGCCAGCAGGGGGAATGCTGAAGCTTTCTTT
TRBV10-3	NA	TRBJ1-1	NA	CATRRDLNTEAFF	TGTGCCACCCGGCGGGACTTGAACACTGAAGCTTTCTTT
TRBV9	once	TRBJ2-7	NA	CASSVAGASYEQYF	TGTGCCAGCAGCGTAGCAGGGGCCTCCTACGAGCAGTACTTC
TRBV5-4	once	TRBJ2-1	TRBD2	CASSLGASGVNEQFF	TGTGCCAGCAGCTTGGGGGCTAGCGGGGTGAATGAGCAGTTCTTC
TRBV4-3	NA	TRBJ1-2	NA	CASSQTPGGYTF	TGCGCCAGCAGCCAAACGCCAGGGGGCTACACCTTC
TRBV4-2	once	TRBJ2-7	TRBD1	CASSLQDRGPLTISYEQYF	TGTGCCAGCAGCCTCCAAGACAGGGGGCCCCTAACTATATCCTACGAGCAGTACTTC
TRBV19	NA	TRBJ2-5	TRBD2	CASSGTRRAQETQYF	TGTGCCAGTAGCGGGACTAGAAGGGCCCAAGAGACCCAGTACTTC
TRBV5-1	NA	TRBJ2-1	NA	CASSPDTSSYNEQFF	TGCGCCAGCAGCCCGGACACGAGCTCCTACAATGAGCAGTTCTTC
TRBV9	NA	TRBJ2-3	TRBD2	CASSVGGGAGTDTQYF	TGTGCCAGCAGCGTAGGCGGGGGGGCCGGTACAGATACGCAGTATTTT
TRBV5-4	once	TRBJ1-1	TRBD1	CASSLRQGQAFF	TGTGCCAGCAGCTTGCGACAGGGGCAAGCTTTCTTT
TRBV7-2	NA	TRBJ2-6	NA	CASTPEFHLSGANVLTF	TGTGCCAGCACCCCGGAGTTCCACCTCTCTGGGGCCAACGTCCTGACTTTC
TRBV5-1	NA	TRBJ2-3	TRBD1	CASTRTGTDGDTQYF	TGCGCCAGCACCAGGACAGGGACTGATGGGGATACGCAGTATTTT
TRBV18	NA	TRBJ2-3	NA	CASSPGLGGTDTQYF	TGTGCCAGCTCACCAGGGTTAGGCGGGACAGATACGCAGTATTTT
TRBV4-2	NA	TRBJ1-2	NA	CASSQEQESRGYTF	TGTGCCAGCAGCCAAGAACAGGAATCCCGGGGCTACACCTTC
TRBV25-1	once	TRBJ2-5	NA	CASKSETQYF	TGTGCCAGCAAATCAGAGACCCAGTACTTC
TRBV23-1	NA	TRBJ1-1	NA	CASSPSGRAGAFF	TGCGCCAGCAGCCCCTCAGGGCGGGCTGGAGCTTTCTTT
TRBV4-3	NA	TRBJ2-1	NA	CASSQEEGSPNNEQFF	TGCGCCAGCAGCCAAGAGGAGGGGTCTCCTAACAATGAGCAGTTCTTC
TRBV19	NA	TRBJ2-3	NA	CASSMSTAGTDTQYF	TGTGCCAGTAGTATGTCCACGGCAGGCACAGATACGCAGTATTTT
TRBV7-6	NA	TRBJ2-7	TRBD2	CASSSSPGLVYEQYF	TGTGCCAGCAGCTCGAGCCCGGGACTAGTCTACGAGCAGTACTTC
TRBV11-1	NA	TRBJ1-1	NA	CASSGRVNTEAFF	TGTGCCAGCAGCGGGAGGGTGAACACTGAAGCTTTCTTT
TRBV7-8	NA	TRBJ1-5	NA	CASSFDRTGSGNQPQHF	TGTGCCAGCAGCTTCGATCGCACAGGGTCAGGGAATCAGCCCCAGCATTTT
TRBV4-1	NA	TRBJ2-7	NA	CASSPQTGAYEQYF	TGCGCCAGCAGCCCCCAGACGGGCGCTTACGAGCAGTACTTC
TRBV2	NA	TRBJ2-3	NA	CASSEPGLGTDTQYF	TGTGCCAGCAGCGAGCCGGGATTGGGCACAGATACGCAGTATTTT
TRBV7-2	NA	TRBJ1-3	NA	CASSSTSGDSGNTIYF	TGTGCCAGCAGCTCAACCTCAGGGGACTCTGGAAACACCATATATTTT
TRBV19	NA	TRBJ2-7	TRBD1	CASSDQGAHEQYF	TGTGCCAGTAGTGACCAGGGGGCCCACGAGCAGTACTTC
TRBV27	NA	TRBJ1-4	NA	CASSRQRGEKLFF	TGTGCCAGCAGTCGACAGAGGGGGGAAAAACTGTTTTTT
TRBV2	once	TRBJ1-1	NA	CASSGQFNTEAFF	TGTGCCAGCAGTGGGCAGTTTAACACTGAAGCTTTCTTT
TRBV9	NA	TRBJ1-3	NA	CASSLGGSGNTIYF	TGTGCCAGCAGCCTTGGGGGATCTGGAAACACCATATATTTT
TRBV5-6	NA	TRBJ2-7	TRBD2	CASSRDGRGYEQYF	TGTGCCAGCAGCCGCGACGGGAGGGGCTACGAGCAGTACTTC
TRBV6-1	NA	TRBJ2-7	TRBD1	CASSYTGEQGEQYF	TGTGCCAGCAGTTATACCGGGGAACAGGGGGAGCAGTACTTC
TRBV6-5	NA	TRBJ1-4	NA	CASSSRGFDEKLFF	TGTGCCAGCAGTTCCAGGGGATTTGATGAAAAACTGTTTTTT
TRBV2	NA	TRBJ2-7	TRBD1	CASSVTGGRDYEQYF	TGTGCCAGCAGCGTGACAGGGGGCAGAGACTACGAGCAGTACTTC
TRBV7-2	NA	TRBJ2-4	TRBD2	CASSLAASGGVNRNIQYF	TGTGCCAGCAGCTTAGCGGCTAGCGGGGGCGTCAACCGAAACATTCAGTACTTC
TRBV19	NA	TRBJ2-2	NA	CASSIWSANTGELFF	TGTGCCAGTAGTATATGGTCAGCGAACACCGGGGAGCTGTTTTTT
TRBV14	NA	TRBJ2-7	TRBD2	CASSQPSAAGETYEQYF	TGTGCCAGCAGCCAACCCAGCGCCGCGGGGGAAACCTACGAGCAGTACTTC
TRBV18	NA	TRBJ2-7	NA	CASSPELTSYEQYF	TGTGCCAGCTCACCGGAACTAACCTCCTACGAGCAGTACTTC
TRBV5-4	NA	TRBJ2-1	NA	CASSFVRGPYNEQFF	TGTGCCAGCAGCTTTGTCAGGGGTCCCTACAATGAGCAGTTCTTC